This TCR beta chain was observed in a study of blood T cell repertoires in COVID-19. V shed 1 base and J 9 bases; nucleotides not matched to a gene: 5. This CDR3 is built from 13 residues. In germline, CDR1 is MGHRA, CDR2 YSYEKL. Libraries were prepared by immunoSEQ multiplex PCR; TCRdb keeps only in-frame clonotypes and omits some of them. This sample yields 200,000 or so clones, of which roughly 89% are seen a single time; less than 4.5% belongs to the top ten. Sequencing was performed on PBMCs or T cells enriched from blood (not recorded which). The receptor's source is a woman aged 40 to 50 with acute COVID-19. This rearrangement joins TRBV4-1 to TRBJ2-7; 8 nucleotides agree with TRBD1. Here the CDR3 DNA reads TGCGCCAGCAGCCAAGCAGACAGGGGAGCGCAGTACTTC. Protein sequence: CASSQADRGAQYF.